This record covers a single TCR beta chain. The CDR3 is 16 amino acids. The V end was cut by 0 bases, the J end by 1 base, with 13 bases between. Germline V gives CDR1 LGHNA, CDR2 YNFKEQ. Method: immunoSEQ multiplex PCR; TCRdb's copy keeps in-frame clones and lacks some. This sample has about half a million clones; 81% occur once, and the top ten carry approximately 12%. These data belong to a study of shared clonotypes between healthy human individuals. The sample comprised PBMCs. This TCR came from a woman between 40 and 50 years old in good health. Some clones in this sample may be carry-over from other donors' samples. The chain recombines TRBV4-2 with TRBJ2-7; tentatively, D is TRBD2 (6 bases). CDR3 region: CASSQENGTPSYEQYF. In nucleotides, the CDR3 is TGTGCCAGCAGCCAAGAAAACGGGACTCCATCCTACGAGCAGTACTTC.